Listed here is a single T cell receptor beta chain. Germline CDR1 and CDR2: SQVTM and ANQGSEA. Unmatched junction bases numbered 3, after V lost 7 bases and J lost 1 base. There are 12 residues in the CDR3. This sample was taken from a study of CD8 T cells in Susac syndrome. RNA, at about 0.45 to 1 ug, was reverse transcribed with random hexamers. An immunoSEQ multiplex PCR amplified TCR beta CDR3 over 54 Vbeta and 13 Jbeta. TCRdb independently ran MiXCR on the immunoSEQ multiplex PCR reads; one entry per CDR3 protein. Of about 240,000 distinct CDR3 sequences detected, about 95% appear once; the ten largest clones hold less than 0.11%.

This sequence was found in a human donor with Susac syndrome. The sequencing sample was made of CD4+ T cells from PBMCs. V gene TRBV29-1 combines with J gene TRBJ2-5; 7 nucleotides align to TRBD1. CDR3 loop: CSGGTAQETQYF. In DNA form, the CDR3 reads TGCAGCGGTGGGACAGCCCAAGAGACCCAGTACTTC. Complete variable domain (other parts from reference TRBV29-1 and TRBJ2-5): SAVISQKPSRDICQRGTSLTIQCQVDSQVTMMFWYRQQPGQSLTLIATANQGSEATYESGFVIDKFPISRPNLTFSTLTVSNMSPEDSSIYLCSGGTAQETQYFGPGTRLLVL.